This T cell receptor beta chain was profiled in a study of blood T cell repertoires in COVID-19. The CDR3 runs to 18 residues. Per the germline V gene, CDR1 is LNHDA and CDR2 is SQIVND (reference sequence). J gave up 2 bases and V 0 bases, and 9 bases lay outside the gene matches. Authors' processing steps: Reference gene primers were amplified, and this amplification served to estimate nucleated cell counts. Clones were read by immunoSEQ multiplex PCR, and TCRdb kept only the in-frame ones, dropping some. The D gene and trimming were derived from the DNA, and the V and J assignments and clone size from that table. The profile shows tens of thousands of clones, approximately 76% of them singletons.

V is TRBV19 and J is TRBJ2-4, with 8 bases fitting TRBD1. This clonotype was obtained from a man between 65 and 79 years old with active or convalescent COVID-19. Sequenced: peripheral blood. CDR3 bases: TGTGCCAGTAGTATAGATCTATGGGGACAGGCAACCAAAAACATTCAGTACTTC. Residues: CASSIDLWGQATKNIQYF. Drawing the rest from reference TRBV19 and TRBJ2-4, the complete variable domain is DGGITQSPKYLFRKEGQNVTLSCEQNLNHDAMYWYRQDPGQGLRLIYYSQIVNDFQKGDIAEGYSVSREKKESFPLTVTSAQKNPTAFYLCASSIDLWGQATKNIQYFGAGTRLSVL.